This T cell receptor (beta chain) was retrieved from a study of T cells in Graves' hyperthyroidism and ophthalmopathy. Regarding the study as a whole: Most expanded thyroid clonotypes above 0.001 recurred in blood. Ophthalmopathy prediction by the model preceded onset by a median 6.5 months.

Enrolled ophthalmopathy patients presented with a Clinical Activity Score of at least 3, a NOSPECS grade of at least 4, and disease duration under 3 months. Exclusion of patients followed from uncontrolled infection, other autoimmune disease, pregnancy or lactation. CDR3 size: 17 residues. Germline-derived CDR1 and CDR2 are SGHRS and YFSETQ. Trimming left V 0 bases short and J 0 bases short, with 13 bases between. A remark on this clonotype: Its antigen is currently unknown.

RNA transcripts yielded amplified TCR beta CDR3 regions. In the first-round RT-PCR of the TCR CDR3, the HTBI primer set was used. TCRdb passed the multiplex PCR reads through MiXCR, listing each CDR3 protein once. The repertoire holds roughly 550,000 distinct CDR3 sequences, with around 15% as singletons. This clonotype was sampled from a woman in her thirties with Graves' ophthalmopathy. Source material: blood. V is TRBV5-1 and J is TRBJ2-1, with D possibly being TRBD2 (5 bases). Here the CDR3 DNA reads TGCGCCAGCAGCTTGGTAGGGAGTGGGAGCTCCTACAATGAGCAGTTCTTC. Its protein product is CASSLVGSGSSYNEQFF.